This is a list of T cell receptor beta chains from one sample in a study of early T cells in non-severe SARS-CoV-2 infection. MiXCR, applied by TCRdb to the 5' RACE reads, yields one record per CDR3 protein. The data hold roughly 72,000 distinct CDR3 sequences, with roughly 13% observed a single time. Source material: whole blood. The source of these receptors is an adult who was a healthcare worker with PCR-confirmed SARS-CoV-2 infection or an uninfected control (not recorded which). CDR3s include the opening cysteine and the closing phenylalanine or tryptophan. Each record gives: J gene, clone size, D gene, V gene, CDR3 length, CDR3 protein, CDR3 DNA. A D gene is named only where the DNA matches it firmly. Part of the rows lack a size; the others show once, few, many or a class for expanded clones.

TRBJ1-2,few,TRBD1,TRBV20-1,15,CSAYWDSSPNYGYTF,TGCAGTGCCTACTGGGACAGTTCTCCTAACTATGGCTACACCTTC
TRBJ2-2,-,TRBD2,TRBV19,18,CASSMPSGTIFSTGELFF,TGTGCCAGTAGTATGCCTAGCGGAACGATATTCAGCACCGGGGAGCTGTTTTTT
TRBJ2-5,few,-,TRBV29-1,13,CSVDIYTQETQYF,TGCAGCGTTGATATTTACACTCAAGAGACCCAGTACTTC
TRBJ2-3,-,TRBD2,TRBV9,17,CASSGLAGGSSTDTQYF,TGTGCCAGCAGCGGTCTAGCGGGGGGCTCTAGCACAGATACGCAGTATTTT
TRBJ2-1,many,TRBD2,TRBV20-1,16,CSAEKRGTSVSDEQFF,TGCAGTGCTGAGAAGCGCGGGACTAGCGTCTCTGATGAGCAGTTCTTC
TRBJ2-3,-,-,TRBV11-2,15,CASSLVGTDTDTQYF,TGTGCCAGCAGCTTAGTGGGTACAGACACAGATACGCAGTATTTT
TRBJ2-7,-,-,TRBV10-3,13,CAISDPPPYEQYF,TGTGCCATCAGTGATCCCCCCCCCTACGAGCAGTACTTC
TRBJ1-1,few,-,TRBV29-1,12,CSVEWWNTEAFF,TGCAGCGTTGAATGGTGGAACACTGAAGCTTTCTTT
TRBJ1-2,-,-,TRBV3-1,15,CASSQGAGRGYGYTF,TGTGCCAGCAGCCAAGGGGCCGGGCGGGGCTATGGCTACACCTTC
TRBJ2-1,many,TRBD2,TRBV11-2,16,CASSLVWTSGYNEQFF,TGTGCCAGCAGCTTAGTGTGGACTAGCGGGTACAATGAGCAGTTCTTC
TRBJ2-5,few,-,TRBV29-1,11,CSVGQGETQYF,TGCAGCGTTGGGCAGGGAGAGACCCAGTACTTC
TRBJ1-1,medium-sized,-,TRBV30,12,CAWSVSSPEAFF,TGTGCCTGGAGTGTAAGTAGTCCTGAAGCTTTCTTT
TRBJ1-1,many,-,TRBV5-1,13,CASSFVGDTEAFF,TGCGCCAGCAGCTTCGTCGGAGACACTGAAGCTTTCTTT
TRBJ2-3,-,-,TRBV5-4,15,CASSLLGVSTDTQYF,TGTGCCAGCAGCCTTTTAGGGGTGAGCACAGATACGCAGTATTTT
TRBJ2-5,-,-,TRBV29-1,13,CSVRTALIETQYF,TGCAGCGTTCGGACAGCTTTAATCGAGACCCAGTACTTC
TRBJ2-3,few,-,TRBV5-6,15,CASSLRASSADTQYF,TGTGCCAGCAGCTTGAGGGCGTCTTCCGCAGATACGCAGTATTTT
TRBJ1-3,few,-,TRBV12-3/TRBV12-4,14,CASSMTGSGNTIYF,TGTGCCAGCAGTATGACAGGCTCTGGAAACACCATATATTTT
TRBJ2-5,-,TRBD1,TRBV7-2,13,CASSLDRQETQYF,TGTGCCAGCAGCTTGGACAGGCAAGAGACCCAGTACTTC
TRBJ2-1,many,-,TRBV7-2,16,CASSLAHQRVSNEQFF,TGTGCCAGCAGCTTAGCGCACCAGCGCGTATCCAATGAGCAGTTCTTC
TRBJ2-5,many,TRBD2,TRBV28,15,CASRSLAGGTETQYF,TGTGCCAGCAGGTCTCTAGCGGGAGGGACAGAGACCCAGTACTTC
TRBJ2-3,many,-,TRBV11-2,12,CASSLASGTQYF,TGTGCCAGCAGCTTAGCCAGTGGTACGCAGTATTTT
TRBJ1-2,-,-,TRBV12-3/TRBV12-4,14,CASSPTGRKGGYTF,TGTGCCAGCAGTCCAACAGGGAGGAAGGGTGGCTACACCTTC
TRBJ1-1,-,-,TRBV7-9,12,CASSFMDTEAFF,TGTGCCAGCAGCTTCATGGACACTGAAGCTTTCTTT
TRBJ1-6,many,-,TRBV30,13,CAWSMGAGSPLHF,TGTGCCTGGAGTATGGGGGCCGGGTCACCCCTCCACTTT
TRBJ2-7,many,TRBD2,TRBV7-9,15,CASSLPTSGGSEQYF,TGTGCCAGCAGCTTACCGACTAGCGGGGGTAGCGAGCAGTACTTC